This TCR beta chain appears in the sequencing data of a study of cytomegalovirus exposure and HLA in healthy donors. As regards this clone: What it binds is unknown.

V lost 5 bases to trimming and J lost 7 bases, with 11 bases between them. The CDR3 consists of 11 residues. CDR1 and CDR2 (germline): DFQATT, SNEGSKA (reference sequence). Study-wide points: The productive fraction for most TCR beta V segments was about 87% or about 30% in an earlier analysis. A few V segments could not be told apart, such as TRBV6-2 and TRBV6-3, and were left out. Donors were assumed by presence/absence analyses to have roughly uniform sequencing depth. Differences between HLA loci emerged in a later analysis of TCR association rates, with DRB1 most and HLA-C fewest.

PCR primers comprised 60 Vbeta and 13 Jbeta primers. Generated by immunoSEQ multiplex PCR, the TCRdb table keeps only in-frame clones and is missing some. The sample holds approximately 97,000 clones; around 73% are singletons and the top ten take over 3%. Input material: PBMCs. V usage is TRBV20-1 and J usage is TRBJ1-2; D may be TRBD1 (6 bases). The sequence was collected from a man in his forties or fifties in good health and CMV-seronegative. The CDR3 here is CSAHSGAGYTF. The CDR3 DNA is TGCAGTGCTCACTCAGGGGCTGGCTACACCTTC.